The clone carrying this T cell receptor beta chain was recorded many times. The antigen is unknown. UMIs and a universal primer site were added when TCR cDNA was made by 5'RACE template switching. Using its own MiXCR run on the 5' RACE reads, TCRdb lists one record per CDR3 protein. Here the sample spans just under 600,000 distinct CDR3 sequences, roughly 13% being singletons. This record comes from a study of T cells after yellow fever vaccination. Study outcomes and limitations: It was the secondary response that reached its peak faster, day 5 versus 15, but it was weaker.

This TCR was recovered from a young man who received the YFV17D yellow fever vaccine. Material: PBMCs, obtained on the day of the yellow fever booster vaccination.

The CDR3 DNA reads TGTGCCAGCAAGCCAGCCAACACTGAAGCTTTCTTT. Translated: CASKPANTEAFF. The V gene is TRBV6-6, the J gene TRBJ1-1; no clear D. Trimming removed 7 bases at V and 2 bases at J, with 8 bases between. The CDR3 length is 12 residues. In germline, CDR1 is MNHNY, CDR2 SVGAGI (reference sequence).